This T cell receptor beta chain was obtained from a study of T cells after yellow fever vaccination. This CDR3 spans 18 amino acids. The germline CDR1 and CDR2 sequences are LGHNA and YNFKEQ. V lost 7 bases and J 2 bases, leaving 27 bases between the germline ends. MiXCR, run by TCRdb on the 5' RACE reads, gives a single entry per CDR3 protein. The sample includes approximately 510,000 distinct CDR3 sequences, just over 20% of them seen just once. This sequence joins TRBV4-2 and TRBJ2-7; D gene ambiguous. The sample consisted of PBMCs, taken approximately 22 days after the first yellow fever vaccination. The TCR comes from a man in his late teens or twenties who received the YFV17D yellow fever vaccine. CDR3 sequence: CASTSPNGATQRTYEQYV. In DNA, the CDR3 is TGTGCCAGCACCTCACCCAACGGTGCCACCCAAAGGACCTACGAGCAGTACGTC.